This T cell receptor beta chain stems from a study of shared clonotypes between healthy human individuals. Trimming took 5 bases from V and 0 from J; bases not matched to a gene: 4. Germline lookup yields CDR1 SGDLS and CDR2 YYNGEE. The CDR3 spans 15 residues. The data were produced by immunoSEQ multiplex PCR, yet TCRdb's version contains in-frame clones alone and is incomplete. The sample has around 1,100,000 clones, 70% to 85% seen once. The clonotype was recovered from a man aged 18 to 29 in good health. Some clones in this sample may be carry-over from other donors' samples. The chain couples TRBV9 to TRBJ2-2; 7 bases are a match to TRBD2. The sample taken for sequencing was memory CD4+ T cells from PBMCs. Subset noted: CD45RA-negative fraction. The CDR3 loop is CASRALAANTGELFF. The CDR3 DNA sequence: TGTGCCAGCAGGGCCCTAGCGGCGAACACCGGGGAGCTGTTTTTT.